Given below is one T cell receptor (beta chain) in context. Trimming left V 1 base short and J 9 bases short, with 10 bases between. CDR1 is SGHNT and CDR2 is YENEEA in the germline V gene. The CDR3 runs to 14 residues. Original processing notes: Scientists estimated how many nucleated cells there were by amplifying reference gene primers. Profiled with immunoSEQ multiplex PCR; TCRdb holds only in-frame clones, not every one. The V and J calls and clone size were taken over from that table, and D and trimming were inferred from the DNA. Of about 98,000 clones in the sample, approximately 80% were seen once. These data come from a study of blood T cell repertoires in COVID-19. Turning to the study itself: Samples representing acute and convalescent COVID-19 were sourced from the United States, Italy and Spain.

The TCR was taken from a man in his sixties with acute or convalescent COVID-19. The chain links TRBV11-3 to TRBJ1-6; D not certain. The sequenced sample consisted of peripheral blood. The CDR3 DNA reads TGTGCCAGCAGCTTAGGAGGGCCGGGTTCACCCCTCCACTTT. Its translation: CASSLGGPGSPLHF.